This TCR beta chain was sequenced in a study of CD8 T cells in Susac syndrome. This CDR3 is 14 amino acids long. CDR1 SQVTM and CDR2 ANQGSEA come from the germline V gene. The RNA, roughly 0.45 to 1 ug, was put through reverse transcription using random hexamers. TCRdb processed the immunoSEQ multiplex PCR reads anew with MiXCR; each CDR3 protein has one entry. The sample records fewer than 80,000 distinct CDR3 sequences, roughly 94% being singletons. The source of this sequence is a human donor with multiple sclerosis. The sequenced sample was CD8+ T cells from PBMCs. The rearrangement uses TRBV29-1 and TRBJ1-2; no reliable D call. CDR3 sequence: CICYTPPPTYGYTF. CDR3 in DNA: TGCATATGTTACACTCCTCCTCCTACCTATGGCTACACCTTC.